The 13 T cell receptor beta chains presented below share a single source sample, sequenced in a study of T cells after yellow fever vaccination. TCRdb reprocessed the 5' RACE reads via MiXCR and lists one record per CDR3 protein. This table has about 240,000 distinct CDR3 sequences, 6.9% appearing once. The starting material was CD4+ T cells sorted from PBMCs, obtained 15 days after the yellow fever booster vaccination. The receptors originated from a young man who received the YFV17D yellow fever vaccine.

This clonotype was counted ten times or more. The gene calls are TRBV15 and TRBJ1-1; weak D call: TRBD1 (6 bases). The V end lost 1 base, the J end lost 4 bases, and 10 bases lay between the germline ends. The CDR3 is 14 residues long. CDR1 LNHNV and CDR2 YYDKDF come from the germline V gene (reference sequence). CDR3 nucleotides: TGTGCCACCAGCAGAGTGGGGGGCTTCACTGAAGCTTTCTTT. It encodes CATSRVGGFTEAFF.

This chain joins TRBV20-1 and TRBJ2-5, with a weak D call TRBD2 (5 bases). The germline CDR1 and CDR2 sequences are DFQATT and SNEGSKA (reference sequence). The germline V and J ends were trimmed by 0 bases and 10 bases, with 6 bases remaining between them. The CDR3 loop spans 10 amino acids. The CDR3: CSAREEGQYF. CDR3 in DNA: TGCAGTGCTAGAGAAGAGGGCCAGTACTTC.

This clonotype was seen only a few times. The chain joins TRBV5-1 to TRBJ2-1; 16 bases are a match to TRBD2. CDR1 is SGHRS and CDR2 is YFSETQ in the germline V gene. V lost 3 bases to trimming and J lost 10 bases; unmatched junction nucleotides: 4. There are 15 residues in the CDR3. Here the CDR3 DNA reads TGCGCCAGCAGCTGGGGACTAGCGGGAGGGCAAGAGCAGTTCTTC. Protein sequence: CASSWGLAGGQEQFF.

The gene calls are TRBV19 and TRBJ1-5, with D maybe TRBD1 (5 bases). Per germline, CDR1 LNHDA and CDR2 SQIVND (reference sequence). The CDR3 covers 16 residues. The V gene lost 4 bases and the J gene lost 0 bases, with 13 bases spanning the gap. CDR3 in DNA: TGTGCCAGTAGTAAGCGGGGCGCGGATAGCAATCAGCCCCAGCATTTT. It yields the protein CASSKRGADSNQPQHF. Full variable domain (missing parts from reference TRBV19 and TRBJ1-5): DGGITQSPKYLFRKEGQNVTLSCEQNLNHDAMYWYRQDPGQGLRLIYYSQIVNDFQKGDIAEGYSVSREKKESFPLTVTSAQKNPTAFYLCASSKRGADSNQPQHFGDGTRLSIL.

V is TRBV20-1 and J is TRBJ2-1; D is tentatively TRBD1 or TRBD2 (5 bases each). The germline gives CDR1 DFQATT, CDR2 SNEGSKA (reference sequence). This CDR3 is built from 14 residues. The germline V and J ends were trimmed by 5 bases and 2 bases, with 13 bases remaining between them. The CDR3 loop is CSADRRDAYNEQFF. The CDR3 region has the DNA TGCAGTGCTGACAGAAGGGACGCCTACAATGAGCAGTTCTTC.

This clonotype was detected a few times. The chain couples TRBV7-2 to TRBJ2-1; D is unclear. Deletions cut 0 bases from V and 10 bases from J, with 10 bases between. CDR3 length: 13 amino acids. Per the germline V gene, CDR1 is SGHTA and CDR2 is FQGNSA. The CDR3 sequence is CASSLANVGEQFF. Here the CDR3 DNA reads TGTGCCAGCAGCTTAGCGAACGTGGGGGAGCAGTTCTTC.

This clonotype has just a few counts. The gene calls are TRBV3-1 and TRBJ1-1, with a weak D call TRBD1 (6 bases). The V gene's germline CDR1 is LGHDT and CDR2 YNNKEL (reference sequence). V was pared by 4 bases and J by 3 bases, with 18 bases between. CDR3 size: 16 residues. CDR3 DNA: TGTGCCAGCAGCCGACGACAGGTTAGGGTCGACACTGAAGCTTTCTTT. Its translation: CASSRRQVRVDTEAFF. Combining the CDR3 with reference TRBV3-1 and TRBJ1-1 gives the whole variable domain DTAVSQTPKYLVTQMGNDKSIKCEQNLGHDTMYWYKQDSKKFLKIMFSYNNKELIINETVPNRFSPKSPDKAHLNLHINSLELGDSAVYFCASSRRQVRVDTEAFFGQGTRLTVV.

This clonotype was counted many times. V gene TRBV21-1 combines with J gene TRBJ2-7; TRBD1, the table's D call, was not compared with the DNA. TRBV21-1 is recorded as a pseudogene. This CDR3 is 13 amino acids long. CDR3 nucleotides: TGTGCCAGCAGCAAAGAGGGGACGGGCGAGCAGTACTTC. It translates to CASSKEGTGEQYF.

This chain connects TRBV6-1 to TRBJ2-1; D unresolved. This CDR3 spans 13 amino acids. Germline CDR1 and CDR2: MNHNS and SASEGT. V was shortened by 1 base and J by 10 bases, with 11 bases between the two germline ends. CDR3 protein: CASSEVGRGEQFF. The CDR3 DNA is TGTGCCAGCAGTGAAGTTGGACGAGGAGAGCAGTTCTTC.

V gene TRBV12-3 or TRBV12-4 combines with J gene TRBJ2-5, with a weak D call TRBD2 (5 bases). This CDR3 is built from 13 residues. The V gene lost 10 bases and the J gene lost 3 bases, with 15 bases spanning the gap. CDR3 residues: CATRRGLKETQYF. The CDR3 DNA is TGTGCCACCCGACGCGGGTTAAAAGAGACCCAGTACTTC.

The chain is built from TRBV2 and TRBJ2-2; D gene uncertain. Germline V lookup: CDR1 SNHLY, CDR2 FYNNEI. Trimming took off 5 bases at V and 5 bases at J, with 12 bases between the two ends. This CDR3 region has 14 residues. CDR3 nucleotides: TGTGCCAGCAGTAGTGCCCGAGAGACCGGGGAGCTGTTTTTT. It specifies CASSSARETGELFF.

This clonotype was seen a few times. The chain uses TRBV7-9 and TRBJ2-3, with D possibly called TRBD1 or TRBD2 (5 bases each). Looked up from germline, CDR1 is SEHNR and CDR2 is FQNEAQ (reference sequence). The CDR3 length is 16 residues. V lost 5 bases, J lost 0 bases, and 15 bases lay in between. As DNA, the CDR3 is TGTGCCAGCAGCCGGGGCGGTAGCGAGAGCACAGATACGCAGTATTTT. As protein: CASSRGGSESTDTQYF.

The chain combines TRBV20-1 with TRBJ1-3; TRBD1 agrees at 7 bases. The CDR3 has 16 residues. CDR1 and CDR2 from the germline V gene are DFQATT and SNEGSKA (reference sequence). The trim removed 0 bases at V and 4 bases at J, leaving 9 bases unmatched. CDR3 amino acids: CSARDRGRGIGNTIYF. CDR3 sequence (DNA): TGCAGTGCTAGAGATCGTGGCAGGGGGATAGGAAACACCATATATTTT.